This T cell receptor beta chain was sequenced during a study of PD-1 blockade in classical Hodgkin lymphoma. Specified time point: cycle 4 day 1 (C4D1), after less than 7 weeks of nivolumab. Each and every patient relapsed after autologous stem cell transplantation, and patients got differing brentuximab vedotin exposure. Magnetic depletion of unwanted cells isolated CD4+ T cells from thawed PBMCs. Per germline, CDR1 SGHRS and CDR2 YFSETQ. The ends were cut back, 4 bases at V and 5 bases at J, with 15 bases in the middle. The CDR3 extends over 14 amino acids. TCRdb keeps only in-frame clones here, not all; method: immunoSEQ multiplex PCR. The sample contains tens of thousands of clones, about 90% of which appear only once. The study's findings and limits: Newly diagnosed and completely responding patients shared comparable baseline diversity. In CD4+ cells, TCR diversity went up significantly by C4D1, but in CD8+ cells it did not. In newly diagnosed patients, baseline TCR diversity was reportedly below that of healthy donors.

Regarding this clone: No antigen is known for it.

This receptor was taken from a human donor with classical Hodgkin lymphoma. The chain combines TRBV5-1 with TRBJ2-5; D possibly corresponds to TRBD1 (5 bases). Sequencing used CD4+ T cells from blood, obtained before the fourth cycle of nivolumab. The CDR3 loop is CASSRTTDMETQYF. In DNA form, the CDR3 reads TGCGCCAGCAGCCGGACGACAGATATGGAGACCCAGTACTTC.